The 21 T cell receptor beta chains in this list originate from one sample, sequenced in a study of blood T cell repertoires in COVID-19. Profiled with immunoSEQ multiplex PCR; TCRdb holds only in-frame clones, not every one. The top ten clones hold approximately 20% of a sample with approximately 69,000 clones, more than 60% of them seen once. Sequencing used peripheral blood. Every receptor here comes from a man aged 60-69 years with acute or convalescent COVID-19.

This rearrangement joins TRBV3-1 (or the pseudogene TRBV3-2) to TRBJ2-2; TRBD1 might be the D (7 bases). The CDR3 is 13 residues long. Germline CDR1 LGHDT, CDR2 YNNKEL (reference sequence). Here the CDR3 DNA reads TGTGCGTCAGGGGGAGGACCCACCGGGGAGCTGTTTTTT. Amino acid sequence: CASGGGPTGELFF.

This clone was recorded once. Here the CDR3 reads CASSQGGPGYEQYF. DNA for the CDR3: TGTGCCAGCAGCCAGGGAGGGCCCGGCTACGAGCAGTACTTC. This chain joins TRBV3-1 (or the pseudogene TRBV3-2) and TRBJ2-7; 7 bases align to TRBD2. CDR3 length: 14 amino acids. The germline V gene encodes CDR1 LGHDT and CDR2 YNNKEL (reference sequence). With 3 bases clipped from V and 3 bases from J, the junction kept 5 bases outside the gene matches.

The chain links TRBV7-3 to TRBJ2-3; tentative D call: TRBD2 (7 bases). The V gene's germline CDR1 is SGHTA and CDR2 FQGTGA. V was shortened by 5 bases and J by 3 bases, with 15 bases between the two germline ends. CDR3 length: 15 residues. As DNA, the CDR3 is TGTGCCAGCAGCCTGACGGGGGGCCAAACAGATACGCAGTATTTT. Translation gives CASSLTGGQTDTQYF.

The chain is built from TRBV28 and TRBJ1-4; 7 bases map to TRBD1. Losses at the gene ends were 2 bases for V and 5 bases for J; bases not matched to a gene: 5. Per germline, CDR1 MDHEN and CDR2 SYDVKM. This CDR3 is built from 15 residues. CDR3 sequence reads: CASSLVGTDNEKLFF. In nucleotides, the CDR3 is TGTGCCAGCAGTTTAGTGGGGACAGACAATGAAAAACTGTTTTTT.

The V and J genes are TRBV19 and TRBJ2-2; 10 positions match TRBD2. CDR1 and CDR2 from the germline V gene are LNHDA and SQIVND (reference sequence). J lost 1 base, V lost 3 bases, and 8 bases had no gene match. The CDR3 is 18 amino acids. In nucleotides, the CDR3 is TGTGCCAGTAGTATTGTGCCTAGCGGGGGCCTGAACACCGGGGAGCTGTTTTTT. Protein sequence: CASSIVPSGGLNTGELFF. Complete variable domain (other parts from reference TRBV19 and TRBJ2-2): DGGITQSPKYLFRKEGQNVTLSCEQNLNHDAMYWYRQDPGQGLRLIYYSQIVNDFQKGDIAEGYSVSREKKESFPLTVTSAQKNPTAFYLCASSIVPSGGLNTGELFFGEGSRLTVL.

The chain combines TRBV6-1 with TRBJ1-2, with D possibly being TRBD1 (5 bases). The V end was cut by 2 bases, the J end by 2 bases, with 12 bases between. Germline assignment: CDR1 MNHNS and CDR2 SASEGT. This CDR3 has 15 amino acids. CDR3 residues: CASSENGARNYGYTF. CDR3 DNA: TGTGCCAGCAGTGAAAATGGGGCGAGAAACTATGGCTACACCTTC.

This rearrangement joins TRBV7-9 to TRBJ1-4; D may be TRBD1 (5 bases). The CDR3 is 15 residues long. V lost 1 base and J lost 7, with 13 bases in between. Per germline, CDR1 SEHNR and CDR2 FQNEAQ (reference sequence). CDR3 DNA sequence: TGTGCCAGCAGCTTAGGGGGCAGCCACAGTGAAAAACTGTTTTTT. It encodes CASSLGGSHSEKLFF.

The chain combines TRBV7-7 with TRBJ2-5; D may be TRBD2 (5 bases). The CDR3 runs 15 residues. Per the germline V gene, CDR1 is SSHAT and CDR2 is FNYEAQ (reference sequence). V was pared by 5 bases and J by 1 base, with 14 bases between. In nucleotides, the CDR3 is TGTGCCAGCAGCCCCGCGGGCGGGCCCCAAGAGACCCAGTACTTC. Residues: CASSPAGGPQETQYF.

The chain couples TRBV25-1 to TRBJ2-7, with D possibly being TRBD1 (6 bases). This CDR3 comprises 13 residues. The germline CDR1 and CDR2 sequences are MGHDK and SYGVNS. The V end was cut by 5 bases, the J end by 8 bases, with 16 bases between. CDR3: CASSLWTVRKQYV. Written as DNA, the CDR3 is TGTGCCAGCAGTTTGTGGACAGTACGGAAGCAGTACGTC.

The CDR3 nucleotides are TGTGCCAGCAGCCCAGGGACTAGCGGGAGCTACGAGCAGTACTTC. Protein: CASSPGTSGSYEQYF. This chain joins TRBV7-6 and TRBJ2-7; 14 bases agree with TRBD2. Germline V gene sequence: CDR1 SGHVS, CDR2 FNYEAQ. This CDR3 comprises 15 residues. V gave up 5 bases and J gave up 3 bases; unmatched junction bases: 3.

The V gene is TRBV28, the J gene TRBJ2-4; 9 bases agree with TRBD1. Germline CDR1 MDHEN, CDR2 SYDVKM. The length of the CDR3 is 15 residues. The trim removed 5 bases at V and 2 bases at J, leaving 4 bases unmatched. The CDR3 loop reads CASSRDRVSKNIQYF. CDR3 coding DNA: TGTGCCAGCAGTCGGGACAGGGTCTCCAAAAACATTCAGTACTTC.

The chain recombines TRBV5-1 with TRBJ2-5; possibly TRBD2 for D (6 bases). V was shortened by 3 bases and J by 4 bases, with 13 bases between the two germline ends. From germline, CDR1 is SGHRS and CDR2 YFSETQ. The CDR3 is made up of 14 amino acids. The CDR3 coding sequence is TGCGCCAGCAGCTCCGAGACTAGACGAGAGACCCAGTACTTC. This sequence encodes CASSSETRRETQYF.

The V and J genes are TRBV10-3 and TRBJ1-5; TRBD1 agrees at 9 bases. The junction had 5 bases not matched to a gene; V was cut back by 4 bases and J by 4 bases. CDR3 length: 15 residues. Germline V gene data show CDR1 as ENHRY and CDR2 as SYGVKD. CDR3 DNA: TGTGCCATCAGTGCGGGACAGGGAGCGAATCAGCCCCAGCATTTT. Translation gives CAISAGQGANQPQHF.

This chain links TRBV5-4 with TRBJ1-1, with 9 bases matching TRBD1. The CDR3 is 18 residues long. With 3 bases clipped from V and 1 base from J, the junction kept 13 bases outside the gene matches. CDR1 and CDR2 from the germline V gene are SGHNT and YYREEE (reference sequence). The CDR3 DNA reads TGTGCCAGCAGCTCGATGATGGACAGGGGAGAGACGAACACTGAAGCTTTCTTT. Its protein is CASSSMMDRGETNTEAFF.

This clone turned up a few times. This chain uses TRBV3-1 (or the pseudogene TRBV3-2) with TRBJ2-7; 8 bases map to TRBD2. The junction had 1 base not matched to a gene; V was cut back by 4 bases and J by 2 bases. This CDR3 is 13 amino acids long. Germline V gene lookup returns CDR1 LGHDT and CDR2 YNNKEL (reference sequence). Written as DNA, the CDR3 is TGTGCCAGCAGCCGGCGGGGGGCCTACGAGCAGTACTTC. It translates to CASSRRGAYEQYF.

There are a few counts of this clone. The V and J genes are TRBV5-5 and TRBJ2-7, with D tentatively TRBD2 (5 bases). CDR3 size: 14 residues. Germline V gene lookup returns CDR1 SGHKS and CDR2 YYEKEE (reference sequence). Between the trimmed V and J ends, which lost 4 bases and 3 bases, there was a span of 14 bases. CDR3 protein: CASSQLTRDYEQYF. As DNA, the CDR3 is TGTGCCAGCAGCCAACTGACCCGGGACTACGAGCAGTACTTC.

V and J are TRBV6-5 and TRBJ2-3, with 10 positions matching TRBD1. The CDR3 is 13 residues long. With 6 bases clipped from V and 3 bases from J, the junction kept 0 bases outside the gene matches. Germline V CDR1 and CDR2: MNHEY, SVGAGI. The chain's CDR3 is CASRGQGTDTQYF. DNA of the CDR3: TGTGCCAGCAGGGGACAGGGGACAGATACGCAGTATTTT.

A few counts support this clone. V and J are TRBV9 and TRBJ2-5; D unclear. Trimming stripped 2 bases from V and 2 bases from J, with 10 bases between. The CDR3 loop spans 14 amino acids. Germline CDR1 and CDR2: SGDLS and YYNGEE. The CDR3 region has the DNA TGTGCCAGCAGCGTTCCGGGTGCTCAAGAGACCCAGTACTTC. This translates into CASSVPGAQETQYF.

The chain uses TRBV19 and TRBJ2-7; perhaps TRBD2 as D (6 bases). Trimming pared 5 bases from V and 3 bases from J, leaving 14 bases between. Germline V gene data show CDR1 as LNHDA and CDR2 as SQIVND (reference sequence). The length of the CDR3 is 14 residues. CDR3 nucleotide sequence: TGTGCCAGTAGTGACGCGGGACGGTACTACGAGCAGTACTTC. This codes for CASSDAGRYYEQYF.

The chain recombines TRBV11-3 with TRBJ1-1; D call uncertain. Germline V gene data show CDR1 as SGHNT and CDR2 as YENEEA. V lost 5 bases and J lost 1, with 11 bases in between. The CDR3 is 14 amino acids. Here the CDR3 reads CASSPDKPNTEAFF. The DNA of the CDR3 is TGTGCCAGCAGCCCCGACAAACCGAACACTGAAGCTTTCTTT. Looking up the rest from reference TRBV11-3 and TRBJ1-1 gives the full variable domain: EAGVVQSPRYKIIEKKQPVAFWCNPISGHNTLYWYLQNLGQGPELLIRYENEEAVDDSQLPKDRFSAERLKGVDSTLKIQPAELGDSAVYLCASSPDKPNTEAFFGQGTRLTVV.

This rearrangement joins TRBV24-1 to TRBJ1-2, with 7 bases fitting TRBD1. From germline, CDR1 is KGHDR and CDR2 SFDVKD. V lost 6 bases and J lost 1; bases outside the gene matches: 4. The CDR3 is 14 residues long. The CDR3 is CATSRDRDNYGYTF. In DNA, the CDR3 is TGTGCCACCAGTCGGGACAGAGATAACTATGGCTACACCTTC.